This T cell receptor (beta chain) was recorded in a study of cytotoxic CD8 clonotypes in ibrutinib-treated CLL. Background on the study: The subjects consisted of roughly ten relapsed/refractory and fewer than 16 treatment-naive individuals, with 17 to 18 IGHV unmutated. Findings of the study overall: Ibrutinib response saw clonality rise, and progression saw it return toward baseline.

This clone turned up a few times. Antigen specificity is unknown. Sequencing used immunoSEQ multiplex PCR; TCRdb keeps in-frame clones, though not all of them. The sample lists just under 70,000 clones; about two thirds were seen once. The CDR3 covers 12 residues. Germline loops: CDR1 SGHVS, CDR2 FNYEAQ. V gave up 2 bases and J gave up 9 bases, with 11 bases separating them. This clonotype originated in a human donor with chronic lymphocytic leukemia. V usage is TRBV7-6 and J usage is TRBJ2-7; no clear D. The sample consisted of PBMCs, taken after 12 months of ibrutinib treatment. The CDR3 nucleotides are TGTGCCAGCAGCTTACACCATCTCTCGCAGTACTTC. It yields the protein CASSLHHLSQYF.